This T cell receptor (beta chain) comes out of a study of blood T cell repertoires in COVID-19. Overall study context: COVID-19 samples collected from the United States, Italy and Spain covered acute and convalescent phases.

This clone has a single count. Germline V gene lookup returns CDR1 LNHDA and CDR2 SQIVND (reference sequence). This CDR3 has 15 amino acids. The V end lost 5 bases, the J end lost 0 bases, and 13 bases lay between the germline ends. Assay: immunoSEQ multiplex PCR; the TCRdb copy retains only in-frame clones and omits some. The sample carries 470,000 or so clones, 80% to 90% recorded once. Source material: peripheral blood. The receptor's source is a woman aged 30 to 39 with acute or convalescent COVID-19. The rearrangement links TRBV19 to TRBJ1-1; no firm D call. CDR3 sequence: CASSPRPGMNTEAFF. The CDR3 nucleotides read TGTGCCAGTAGTCCCCGCCCGGGGATGAACACTGAAGCTTTCTTT.